These T cell receptor beta chains were read from a single sample in a study of beta chain features in type 1 diabetes. This table comes from immunoSEQ multiplex PCR, and its TCRdb copy is limited to in-frame clones, with some not included. The data show about 270,000 clones, roughly an eighth seen once. Input material: naive CD4+ T cells from blood. Receptors originate from a man under 40 with type 1 diabetes. Each CDR3 is given with its conserved first and last residue. The D gene is left open where the match is weak. Some rows mark clone size as missing; the rest say once, few, many or name a class of expanded clone.

-	TRBV5-6	-	TRBJ1-4	CASSTKPGFGREKLFF	TGTGCCAGCAGCACGAAGCCGGGATTCGGACGGGAAAAACTGTTTTTT
few	TRBV19	-	TRBJ2-3	CASNGLVGDTQYF	TGTGCCAGTAACGGGTTGGTAGGCGATACGCAGTATTTT
few	TRBV30	TRBD2	TRBJ2-4	CAWSPSPGGWNIQYF	TGTGCCTGGAGTCCCTCCCCGGGAGGTTGGAACATTCAGTACTTC
few	TRBV5-4	TRBD2	TRBJ2-3	CASSLKLAGTTDTQYF	TGTGCCAGCAGCTTGAAACTAGCGGGAACTACAGATACGCAGTATTTT
few	TRBV11-2	-	TRBJ2-7	CASSAVQGTYEQYF	TGTGCCAGCAGCGCCGTTCAGGGGACCTACGAGCAGTACTTC
few	TRBV14	-	TRBJ1-4	CASSLTTGSEKLFF	TGTGCCAGCAGCCTCACCACCGGTTCTGAAAAACTGTTTTTT
once	TRBV28	-	TRBJ2-7	CASSPRGSGRSYEQYF	TGTGCCAGCAGTCCCCGGGGCAGCGGGCGTTCCTACGAGCAGTACTTC
few	TRBV21-1	-	TRBJ2-1	CASSKGASGSRFNEQFF	TGTGCCAGCAGCAAAGGGGCTAGCGGGAGTAGGTTCAATGAGCAGTTCTTC
few	TRBV5-1	-	TRBJ2-7	CASSLFQGVRDEQYF	TGCGCCAGCAGCTTGTTCCAGGGTGTTAGGGACGAGCAGTACTTC
few	TRBV5-1	-	TRBJ1-5	CASSLGQGNHEPQHF	TGCGCCAGCAGCTTGGGGCAGGGGAATCATGAGCCCCAGCATTTT
-	TRBV7-2	TRBD2	TRBJ2-3	CASSLDLAGSTDTQYF	TGTGCCAGCAGCTTAGATCTAGCGGGATCCACAGATACGCAGTATTTT
-	TRBV5-1	-	TRBJ2-3	CASSLGASSTDTQYF	TGCGCCAGCAGCTTGGGGGCAAGTAGTACAGATACGCAGTATTTT
-	TRBV28	-	TRBJ2-7	CASSWWKHRGEQYF	TGTGCCAGCAGTTGGTGGAAACATAGAGGCGAGCAGTACTTC
-	TRBV28	-	TRBJ2-2	CASRLQGSANTGELFF	TGTGCCAGCAGACTACAGGGTTCCGCGAACACCGGGGAGCTGTTTTTT
-	TRBV5-1	TRBD1	TRBJ2-7	CASRRTGGSYEQYF	TGCGCCAGCCGTCGGACAGGGGGAAGCTACGAGCAGTACTTC
-	TRBV28	-	TRBJ1-2	CASSLRVQGSTGYTF	TGTGCCAGCAGTTTAAGAGTACAGGGAAGCACGGGCTACACCTTC
-	TRBV14	TRBD1	TRBJ2-7	CASSPTGTDYEQYF	TGTGCCAGCAGCCCTACAGGGACAGACTACGAGCAGTACTTC
-	TRBV5-1	-	TRBJ1-2	CASSSSTGRKFYGYTF	TGCGCCAGCAGCTCCTCGACAGGCCGAAAGTTCTATGGCTACACCTTC
-	TRBV5-6	-	TRBJ2-1	CASSQTYNEQFF	TGTGCCAGCAGCCAGACCTACAATGAGCAGTTCTTC
-	TRBV18	TRBD1	TRBJ2-7	CASSPLGQGHEQYF	TGTGCCAGCTCACCACTAGGACAGGGCCACGAGCAGTACTTC
few	TRBV11-2	TRBD2	TRBJ2-1	CASSSSGRAGNEQFF	TGTGCCAGCAGCTCAAGCGGGAGGGCCGGCAATGAGCAGTTCTTC
-	TRBV5-4	TRBD2	TRBJ2-1	CASSPREGQQFF	TGTGCCAGCAGCCCAAGGGAGGGACAGCAGTTCTTC
few	TRBV6-5	TRBD2	TRBJ2-6	CASSYAGAGANVLTF	TGTGCCAGCAGTTACGCGGGGGCTGGGGCCAACGTCCTGACTTTC
few	TRBV7-3	TRBD2	TRBJ2-7	CASSLTSGNYEQYF	TGTGCCAGCAGCTTAACTAGCGGGAACTACGAGCAGTACTTC
-	TRBV19	-	TRBJ1-5	CASSIYSSNQPQHF	TGTGCCAGTAGTATCTACAGCAGCAATCAGCCCCAGCATTTT
-	TRBV6-5	TRBD2	TRBJ2-1	CASSYSGSGSLFEQFF	TGTGCCAGCAGTTACTCGGGTAGCGGGTCTCTGTTCGAGCAGTTCTTC
-	TRBV7-2	TRBD1	TRBJ2-7	CASSITGTGGWEQYF	TGTGCCAGCAGCATCACCGGGACAGGCGGGTGGGAGCAGTACTTC
few	TRBV27	-	TRBJ2-1	CASSRLEGYNEQFF	TGTGCCAGCAGCAGACTAGAAGGCTACAATGAGCAGTTCTTC
-	TRBV30	-	TRBJ2-2	CAWSVQGGELFF	TGTGCCTGGAGTGTACAGGGCGGGGAGCTGTTTTTT
-	TRBV15	-	TRBJ2-1	CATSRGPSSYNEQFF	TGTGCCACCAGCAGAGGTCCCAGCTCCTACAATGAGCAGTTCTTC
few	TRBV21-1	-	TRBJ2-3	CASRETSGRRFATDTQYF	TGTGCCAGCAGGGAAACTAGCGGGAGGCGCTTCGCCACAGATACGCAGTATTTT
-	TRBV29-1	TRBD1	TRBJ2-7	CSVGPQAGGGQYF	TGCAGCGTTGGTCCCCAAGCAGGGGGCGGGCAGTACTTC
few	TRBV28	TRBD1	TRBJ2-2	CASSLATGGFGELFF	TGTGCCAGCAGTTTAGCGACAGGGGGCTTCGGGGAGCTGTTTTTT
-	TRBV5-4	TRBD1	TRBJ2-6	CASSLWQGDSGANVLTF	TGTGCCAGCAGCTTGTGGCAGGGGGATTCTGGGGCCAACGTCCTGACTTTC
few	TRBV9	-	TRBJ2-7	CASNSYGSGTYEQYF	TGTGCCAGCAACTCTTACGGGAGCGGAACCTACGAGCAGTACTTC
-	TRBV28	TRBD1	TRBJ1-1	CASPGRGLPTEAFF	TGTGCCAGTCCGGGTAGGGGGCTTCCCACTGAAGCTTTCTTT
-	TRBV19	TRBD1	TRBJ2-1	CASMGDSGSSLFYNEQFF	TGTGCCAGTATGGGGGACAGCGGTTCCTCTCTCTTCTACAATGAGCAGTTCTTC
-	TRBV9	-	TRBJ2-3	CASSLSTDTQYF	TGTGCCAGCAGCCTAAGCACAGATACGCAGTATTTT
few	TRBV11-2	-	TRBJ1-3	CASSQEYRVGNTIYF	TGTGCCAGCAGCCAGGAATACAGGGTTGGAAACACCATATATTTT
-	TRBV29-1	TRBD1	TRBJ2-5	CSGGQEKETQYF	TGCAGCGGCGGACAGGAAAAAGAGACCCAGTACTTC
few	TRBV7-9	-	TRBJ2-5	CASSTTHRGLETQYF	TGTGCCAGCAGCACCACGCACCGTGGCCTGGAGACCCAGTACTTC
-	TRBV5-1	TRBD2	TRBJ2-5	CASSLVGLAGVGQETQYF	TGCGCCAGCAGCTTGGTCGGACTAGCGGGAGTGGGACAAGAGACCCAGTACTTC
-	TRBV7-3	TRBD2	TRBJ2-3	CASSLGLAADTQYF	TGTGCCAGCAGCTTAGGACTAGCGGCAGATACGCAGTATTTT
-	TRBV5-4	TRBD2	TRBJ2-1	CASSSGTSGFYNEQFF	TGTGCCAGCAGCTCGGGGACTAGCGGGTTCTACAATGAGCAGTTCTTC
-	TRBV5-4	TRBD2	TRBJ2-1	CASSLGLAGANEQFF	TGTGCCAGCAGTTTGGGACTAGCGGGGGCCAATGAGCAGTTCTTC
few	TRBV19	TRBD2	TRBJ2-1	CASSSAGGPHNEQFF	TGTGCCAGTTCGTCGGCGGGAGGGCCCCACAATGAGCAGTTCTTC
few	TRBV9	-	TRBJ2-1	CASSPRGSYNEQFF	TGTGCCAGCAGCCCCCGGGGCTCCTACAATGAGCAGTTCTTC
few	TRBV11-3	TRBD2	TRBJ2-3	CASSLDRRLAGASDTQYF	TGTGCCAGCAGCTTAGATCGTCGACTAGCGGGAGCGTCTGATACGCAGTATTTT
-	TRBV7-9	TRBD2	TRBJ2-2	CASSRYRGANTGELFF	TGTGCCAGCAGCCGCTACCGGGGGGCGAACACCGGGGAGCTGTTTTTT